The next 9 T cell receptor beta chains were all read from a single sample in a study of shared clonotypes between healthy human individuals. The assay was immunoSEQ multiplex PCR, and TCRdb's table has in-frame clones only and misses some. The data show some 2 million clones, about 95% seen once. CD45RO-negative cells were positively selected for CCR7, leaving out terminally differentiated effector memory CD45RA+ cells. Sequencing was performed on naive CD8+ T cells sorted from blood. These TCRs come from a man aged 18 to 29 in good health.

The V and J genes are TRBV27 and TRBJ2-7, with 11 bases matching TRBD2. This CDR3 has 15 residues. Unmatched junction bases numbered 8, after V lost 8 bases and J lost 2 bases. Looked up from germline, CDR1 is MNHEY and CDR2 is SMNVEV (reference sequence). The CDR3 sequence is CASWELAGATYEQYF. The CDR3, as DNA: TGTGCCAGCTGGGAACTAGCGGGGGCCACCTACGAGCAGTACTTC.

The chain combines TRBV19 with TRBJ1-1; maybe TRBD1 (5 bases). With 7 bases removed from V and 5 bases from J, the gap between germline ends came to 17 bases. The CDR3 spans 14 residues. Germline V gene data show CDR1 as LNHDA and CDR2 as SQIVND (reference sequence). In DNA form, the CDR3 reads TGTGCCAGTACCCGGGGGTCAGGCCCAACTGAAGCTTTCTTT. It translates to CASTRGSGPTEAFF.

V usage is TRBV2 and J usage is TRBJ2-3; maybe TRBD1 (5 bases). Trimming took off 7 bases at V and 6 bases at J, with 5 bases between the two ends. The CDR3 runs 10 residues. Per germline, CDR1 SNHLY and CDR2 FYNNEI. The CDR3 bases are TGTGCCAGCAAGGGGGATACGCAGTATTTT. It yields the protein CASKGDTQYF.

V and J are TRBV6-5 and TRBJ2-5; 11 bases are a match to TRBD2. This CDR3 region has 15 residues. J gave up 5 bases and V 6 bases, and 8 bases lay outside the gene matches. Germline loops: CDR1 MNHEY, CDR2 SVGAGI. The CDR3 DNA reads as TGTGCCAGCAGACATAGCGGGGGGGCCTTTGAGACCCAGTACTTC. Its translation is CASRHSGGAFETQYF.

This clone was seen a handful of times. This chain joins TRBV7-9 and TRBJ2-7; possible D gene TRBD2, 6 bases. Deletions cut 5 bases from V and 4 bases from J, with 18 bases between. The germline gives CDR1 SEHNR, CDR2 FQNEAQ (reference sequence). CDR3 size: 15 residues. The chain's CDR3 is CASSPPFISGYEQYF. CDR3 nucleotides: TGTGCCAGCAGCCCCCCTTTCATTAGCGGTTACGAGCAGTACTTC. Based on the CDR3 plus reference TRBV7-9 and TRBJ2-7, the full variable domain is DTGVSQNPRHKITKRGQNVTFRCDPISEHNRLYWYRQTLGQGPEFLTYFQNEAQLEKSRLLSDRFSAERPKGSFSTLEIQRTEQGDSAMYLCASSPPFISGYEQYFGPGTRLTVT.

The genes are TRBV29-1 and TRBJ2-1; 10 positions agree with TRBD2. This CDR3 contains 17 residues. Looked up from germline, CDR1 is SQVTM and CDR2 is ANQGSEA. V was pared by 1 base and J by 6 bases, with 12 bases of the junction left unmatched. CDR3 nucleotides: TGCAGCGTTGAAGCCCAGGGTAGCGGGGGGCCTGCCAATGAGCAGTTCTTC. Translation gives CSVEAQGSGGPANEQFF.

The V and J genes are TRBV18 and TRBJ1-5; maybe TRBD1 (5 bases). CDR1 KGHSH and CDR2 LQKENI come from the germline V gene. CDR3 length: 15 residues. V was clipped by 4 bases and J by 1 base, with 11 bases between them. CDR3: CASSLTRDSNQPQHF. CDR3 bases: TGTGCCAGCTCACTGACTCGGGACAGCAATCAGCCCCAGCATTTT. The variable domain in full, with the rest retrieved from reference TRBV18 and TRBJ1-5, is NAGVMQNPRHLVRRRGQEARLRCSPMKGHSHVYWYRQLPEEGLKFMVYLQKENIIDESGMPKERFSAEFPKEGPSILRIQQVVRGDSAAYFCASSLTRDSNQPQHFGDGTRLSIL.

With respect to this clone: One junction end does not reproduce the germline sequence, and a read error may be involved. The chain combines TRBV7-7 with TRBJ1-6; TRBD1 is a possible D gene (5 bases). The CDR3 spans 14 residues. Germline CDR1 reads SSHAT; CDR2 reads FNYEAQ (reference sequence). The DNA for the CDR3 is TGTGCTAGCAGCGAGGGACTGTATAATTCACCCCTCCACTTT. Translated: CASSEGLYNSPLHF.

The gene calls are TRBV6-1 and TRBJ1-6; TRBD1 matches at 7 bases. The CDR3 length is 19 residues. Germline lookup yields CDR1 MNHNS and CDR2 SASEGT. With 2 bases clipped from V and 0 bases from J, the junction kept 10 bases outside the gene matches. The CDR3 region has the DNA TGTGCCAGCAGTGAATGGGGGCAGGACAGGAGCTCCTATAATTCACCCCTCCACTTT. It yields the protein CASSEWGQDRSSYNSPLHF.